These 30 T cell receptor beta chains originate from one sample sequenced in a study of STAT3 mutations in large granular lymphocyte leukemia. Notes on the study in general: Every T-LGLL patient had at least one immunodominant TCRbeta clonotype.

This table comes from immunoSEQ multiplex PCR, and its TCRdb copy is limited to in-frame clones, with some not included. The table includes approximately 2,800 clones, around three fifths detected once. These TCRs' antigens remain unknown. Input material: peripheral blood mononuclear cells. All receptors come from a man in his sixties with T-cell large granular lymphocyte leukemia. Some clones in this sample may be carry-over from other donors' samples.

There are a few counts of this clone. The CDR3 DNA sequence: TGTGCCAGCAGCTCCCGACAGGGGGTCATTCAGTACTTC. Translated, it gives CASSSRQGVIQYF. The genes are TRBV5-4 and TRBJ2-4; TRBD1 matches at 9 bases. CDR3 size: 13 residues. Losses at the gene ends were 3 bases for V and 9 bases for J; bases not matched to a gene: 4. Looked up from germline, CDR1 is SGHNT and CDR2 is YYREEE (reference sequence).

The CDR3: CSASGGEAFF. CDR3 coding DNA: TGCAGTGCTAGTGGGGGTGAAGCTTTCTTT. The rearrangement links TRBV20-1 to TRBJ1-1, with D possibly being TRBD1 (5 bases). Trimming stripped 3 bases from V and 7 bases from J, with 6 bases between. The germline V gene encodes CDR1 DFQATT and CDR2 SNEGSKA (reference sequence). The CDR3 sequence is 10 residues long.

This clone was seen only a few times. The chain is built from TRBV4-2 and TRBJ2-7; D unresolved. Looked up from germline, CDR1 is LGHNA and CDR2 is YNFKEQ. This CDR3 is 14 amino acids long. V shed 0 bases and J shed 2 bases, with 8 bases lying between them. DNA of the CDR3: TGTGCCAGCAGCCAAGATCTGTTTACCTACGAGCAGTACTTC. Protein product: CASSQDLFTYEQYF.

The chain is built from TRBV5-1 and TRBJ2-3, with D perhaps matching TRBD1 or TRBD2 (6 bases each). CDR3 size: 18 residues. CDR1 SGHRS and CDR2 YFSETQ come from the germline V gene. The ends were cut back, 0 bases at V and 4 bases at J, with 21 bases in the middle. CDR3 loop: CASSLAVTTSSGADTQYF. The CDR3 DNA reads TGCGCCAGCAGCTTGGCCGTTACGACTAGTTCAGGGGCAGATACGCAGTATTTT. Filled out from reference TRBV5-1 and TRBJ2-3, the complete variable domain reads KAGVTQTPRYLIKTRGQQVTLSCSPISGHRSVSWYQQTPGQGLQFLFEYFSETQRNKGNFPGRFSGRQFSNSRSEMNVSTLELGDSALYLCASSLAVTTSSGADTQYFGPGTRLTVL.

This rearrangement joins TRBV29-1 to TRBJ1-1; the match to TRBD1 covers 9 bases. Trimming took 6 bases from V and 1 from J; bases not matched to a gene: 6. This CDR3 is 14 amino acids long. In germline, CDR1 is SQVTM, CDR2 ANQGSEA. CDR3 sequence (DNA): TGCAGCGTCGGGACAGGGTCTAGGAACACTGAAGCTTTCTTT. It specifies CSVGTGSRNTEAFF.

The V and J genes are TRBV10-3 and TRBJ2-5; D remains unclear. The V end lost 4 bases, the J end lost 4 bases, and 16 bases lay between the germline ends. This CDR3 spans 15 amino acids. Germline CDR1 is ENHRY and CDR2 is SYGVKD. The CDR3 sequence: CAISASAGGSETQYF. CDR3 nucleotides: TGTGCCATCAGTGCTTCGGCAGGTGGGTCAGAGACCCAGTACTTC.

This clone came up a few times. The gene calls are TRBV18 and TRBJ1-5; 7 nucleotides match TRBD1. V shed 3 bases, J shed 2 bases, and the junction held 1 base outside the gene matches. The germline gives CDR1 KGHSH, CDR2 LQKENI. CDR3 length equals 14 residues. In DNA form, the CDR3 reads TGTGCCAGCTCACCCGGGACAGGCAATCAGCCCCAGCATTTT. Amino acid sequence: CASSPGTGNQPQHF.

This rearrangement joins TRBV5-1 to TRBJ2-3; TRBD1 aligns across 8 bases. The CDR3 spans 15 residues. V was pared by 3 bases and J by 2 bases, with 5 bases of the junction left unmatched. CDR1 SGHRS and CDR2 YFSETQ come from the germline V gene. CDR3 in DNA: TGCGCCAGCAGCTATCAGGGGGCTCTCACAGATACGCAGTATTTT. This sequence encodes CASSYQGALTDTQYF.

The chain combines TRBV7-8 with TRBJ1-2; the match to TRBD1 covers 7 bases. Unmatched junction bases numbered 8, after V lost 3 bases and J lost 4 bases. CDR1 is SGHVS, CDR2 FQNEAQ, per germline. The length of the CDR3 is 15 residues. The CDR3 sequence is CASSFIGQVAYGYTF. CDR3 coding DNA: TGTGCCAGCAGCTTCATCGGACAGGTGGCCTATGGCTACACCTTC.

As to this clone: In the same sample, other DNA sequences code for this CDR3. V gene TRBV30 combines with J gene TRBJ2-1, with TRBD2 identical over 8 bases. Trimming took 2 bases from V and 3 from J; bases not matched to a gene: 3. This CDR3 is 14 amino acids long. Germline lookup yields CDR1 GTSNPN and CDR2 SVGIG (reference sequence). DNA for the CDR3: TGTGCCTGGAGTAGTCTAGCGGGCTACAATGAGCAGTTCTTC. Encoded protein: CAWSSLAGYNEQFF.

This sequence joins TRBV5-1 and TRBJ2-5; 7 positions match TRBD1. The germline V gene has CDR1 SGHRS and CDR2 YFSETQ. The CDR3 contains 14 residues. Losses at the gene ends were 5 bases for V and 4 bases for J; bases not matched to a gene: 8. The CDR3 region is CASRTAPGGETQYF. As DNA, the CDR3 is TGCGCCAGCAGAACCGCGCCAGGGGGAGAGACCCAGTACTTC.

The V gene is TRBV5-6, the J gene TRBJ1-2; perhaps TRBD1 as D (5 bases). This CDR3 contains 12 residues. Per germline, CDR1 SGHDT and CDR2 YYEEEE. Deletions cut 3 bases from V and 8 bases from J, with 11 bases between. CDR3: CASSWGVGGYTF. The CDR3 DNA is TGTGCCAGCAGCTGGGGCGTAGGGGGCTACACCTTC.

V gene TRBV13 combines with J gene TRBJ2-3; perhaps TRBD1 as D (5 bases). The V and J ends lost 4 bases and 5 bases respectively, with 13 bases between them. CDR3 length equals 14 residues. Germline V gene data show CDR1 as PRHDT and CDR2 as FYEKMQ (reference sequence). The CDR3 region is CASSSRRVGDTQYF. CDR3 nucleotide sequence: TGTGCCAGCAGCTCGCGCAGGGTAGGAGATACGCAGTATTTT.

This clone was detected only once. The chain is built from TRBV5-1 and TRBJ2-2; D call uncertain. CDR3 size: 12 residues. V shed 0 bases and J shed 10 bases, with 7 bases lying between them. From germline, CDR1 is SGHRS and CDR2 YFSETQ. The DNA of the CDR3 is TGCGCCAGCAGCTTGGAGCACCTGGAGCTGTTTTTT. This translates into CASSLEHLELFF.

This clone was seen more than once but under ten times. The V and J genes are TRBV1 and TRBJ1-2. TRBV1 is a pseudogene locus. The CDR3 has 11 residues. Here the CDR3 DNA reads TGCACCAGCAGCTTTACGGCAGGCTACACCTTC. This gives the protein CTSSFTAGYTF.

This sequence joins TRBV6-5 and TRBJ2-5; D uncertain. There are 13 residues in the CDR3. Germline values: CDR1 MNHEY, CDR2 SVGAGI. Trimming took off 2 bases at V and 4 bases at J, with 8 bases between the two ends. The CDR3 here is CASSYVLGETQYF. The CDR3 nucleotides are TGTGCCAGCAGTTACGTTTTGGGAGAGACCCAGTACTTC.

The chain is built from TRBV5-6 and TRBJ1-1; a weak D match, TRBD1 (5 bases). CDR1 SGHDT and CDR2 YYEEEE come from the germline V gene. This CDR3 is 16 amino acids long. V was shortened by 7 bases and J by 5 bases, with 24 bases between the two germline ends. For the CDR3, the DNA is TGTGCCAGCTTCGGATCGGGGCGCTCGACCACAACTGAAGCTTTCTTT. It encodes CASFGSGRSTTTEAFF.

The gene calls are TRBV7-9 and TRBJ1-5; D uncertain. The V gene's germline CDR1 is SEHNR and CDR2 FQNEAQ (reference sequence). The CDR3 totals 12 residues. V was shortened by 3 bases and J by 4 bases, with 4 bases between the two germline ends. This chain's CDR3 is CASSFPNQPQHF. In DNA form, the CDR3 reads TGTGCCAGCAGCTTCCCTAATCAGCCCCAGCATTTT.

As for this clone: The same CDR3 can be traced to other DNA sequences in this sample. V is TRBV7-2 and J is TRBJ1-5, with D unclear. Trimming cost V 2 bases and J 0 bases, with 2 bases left between them. This CDR3 is 13 amino acids long. Germline CDR1 SGHTA, CDR2 FQGNSA. The CDR3 region has the DNA TGTGCCAGCAGCTTACGTAGCAATCAGCCCCAGCATTTT. This translates into CASSLRSNQPQHF.

This clone was counted between two and nine times. This chain connects TRBV18 to TRBJ2-4; a weak D match, TRBD2 (5 bases). V lost 0 bases and J lost 8, with 11 bases in between. This CDR3 spans 14 amino acids. Germline CDR1 KGHSH, CDR2 LQKENI. The CDR3 DNA is TGTGCCAGCTCACCACCGGTCGAGAGGGACATTCAGTACTTC. This codes for CASSPPVERDIQYF.

The CDR3 nucleotides read TGCAGCGTTGAGGGCGAGTCGTTGGCGGCCGGGCAGTATTTT. Encoded protein: CSVEGESLAAGQYF. The chain uses TRBV29-1 and TRBJ2-3; D remains unclear. The CDR3 has 14 amino acids. Per germline, CDR1 SQVTM and CDR2 ANQGSEA. Trimming stripped 3 bases from V and 11 bases from J, with 21 bases between.

This rearrangement joins TRBV27 to TRBJ1-3, with 11 bases that match TRBD1. Looked up from germline, CDR1 is MNHEY and CDR2 is SMNVEV (reference sequence). The CDR3 has 15 residues. Germline trimming cut 3 bases from V and 4 bases from J; bases unmatched to any gene: 2. The CDR3 loop reads CASSLDRGLGNTIYF. The CDR3 coding sequence is TGTGCCAGCAGTTTGGACAGGGGGCTCGGAAACACCATATATTTT.

J is TRBJ2-7 and V is TRBV6-6; TRBD2 is a possible D gene (5 bases). V lost 5 bases, J lost 3 bases, and 11 bases lay in between. The length of the CDR3 is 13 residues. The germline V gene encodes CDR1 MNHNY and CDR2 SVGAGI (reference sequence). CDR3 region: CASSGRRGYEQYV. The CDR3 DNA reads as TGTGCCAGCAGTGGACGACGGGGCTACGAGCAGTACGTC.

There are a few counts of this clone. The chain is built from TRBV6-5 and TRBJ1-4; no clear D gene. CDR3 length: 16 residues. The germline V gene encodes CDR1 MNHEY and CDR2 SVGAGI. Trimming cost V 2 bases and J 8 bases, with 18 bases left between them. CDR3 sequence reads: CASSYGVSGPKEKLFF. CDR3 in DNA: TGTGCCAGCAGTTACGGGGTGTCAGGCCCCAAGGAAAAACTGTTTTTT.

The V and J genes are TRBV6-5 and TRBJ1-5; D is ambiguous. The germline V gene encodes CDR1 MNHEY and CDR2 SVGAGI. The CDR3 has 11 residues. V was shortened by 9 bases and J by 6 bases, with 9 bases between the two germline ends. The CDR3 sequence is CASGRSQPQHF. CDR3 bases: TGTGCCAGTGGGCGTAGTCAGCCCCAGCATTTT.

This chain joins TRBV6-8 and TRBJ1-2, with D perhaps matching TRBD1 (6 bases). CDR1 is MNHGY and CDR2 is SAAAGT in the germline V gene. Between the trimmed V and J ends, which lost 10 bases and 6 bases, there was a span of 15 bases. The CDR3 is made up of 12 amino acids. CDR3 loop: CATRWGADGYTF. The CDR3 region has the DNA TGTGCCACCCGGTGGGGGGCGGATGGCTACACCTTC.

This clone is a singleton in its sample. The J gene is TRBJ1-2, the V gene TRBV7-9; D possibly corresponds to TRBD1 (5 bases). Looked up from germline, CDR1 is SEHNR and CDR2 is FQNEAQ (reference sequence). This CDR3 contains 15 residues. The V gene lost 3 bases and the J gene lost 2 bases, with 13 bases spanning the gap. The CDR3 here is CASSLGSGRNYGYTF. The DNA of the CDR3 is TGTGCCAGCAGCTTGGGGTCAGGGAGAAACTATGGCTACACCTTC.

This clone was detected a few times. The V gene is TRBV5-1, the J gene TRBJ2-7; 9 nucleotides line up with TRBD1. V trimming: 0 bases; J trimming: 6 bases; junction bases outside the gene matches: 7. This CDR3 has 15 residues. CDR1 is SGHRS and CDR2 is YFSETQ in the germline V gene. This chain's CDR3 is CASSLDGTGFGEQYF. For the CDR3, the DNA is TGCGCCAGCAGCTTGGACGGGACAGGGTTCGGCGAGCAGTACTTC.

CDR3 residues: CASSQAQGALTF. Written as DNA, the CDR3 is TGTGCCAGCAGCCAGGCGCAGGGGGCGCTTACCTTC. The V gene is TRBV7-9, the J gene TRBJ1-2; 8 nucleotides align to TRBD1. With V trimmed by 5 bases and J by 14 bases, 10 bases remained unmatched. The V gene's germline CDR1 is SEHNR and CDR2 FQNEAQ (reference sequence). The CDR3 contains 12 residues.

The chain is built from TRBV7-9 and TRBJ2-7; 9 nucleotides line up with TRBD2. The CDR3 is made up of 14 amino acids. V was clipped by 3 bases and J by 5 bases; unmatched bases: 5. The germline V gene encodes CDR1 SEHNR and CDR2 FQNEAQ (reference sequence). Written as DNA, the CDR3 is TGTGCCAGCAGCTTGTCGACTAGCGGTAACGAGCAGTACGTC. Translated, it gives CASSLSTSGNEQYV.